Below, one T cell receptor beta chain is given with its context. The antigen is unknown. With 5 bases removed from V and 8 bases from J, the gap between germline ends came to 19 bases. This CDR3 has 14 amino acids. Per germline, CDR1 SGHDT and CDR2 YYEEEE. Only in-frame clones appear in the TCRdb table, and some are missing; sequencing was by immunoSEQ multiplex PCR. The repertoire has more than 20,000 clones, roughly 70% of them found once; the top ten carry approximately 24%. This specimen belongs to a study of cytotoxic CD8 clonotypes in ibrutinib-treated CLL. Study findings and constraints: With treatment, public clonotypes, which were uncommon, either contracted or remained stable.

The receptor was derived from a human donor with chronic lymphocytic leukemia. V and J are TRBV5-6 and TRBJ1-1; the D gene is possibly TRBD1 (6 bases). Sample: PBMCs, taken before ibrutinib treatment. The CDR3 region has the DNA TGTGCCAGCAGTCGTCAGGGGCCTGGAGGGGAAGCTTTCTTT. It specifies CASSRQGPGGEAFF.